These T cell receptor beta chains were read from a single sample in a study of CXCR3-negative and CXCR3-positive naive CD8 T cells. TCRdb re-called the 5' RACE reads; every CDR3 protein appears as one record, without DNA. The listing records some 150,000 distinct CDR3 sequences. The specimen sequenced was naive CXCR3+ CD8+ T cells from blood. The source is a human donor in good health. Some clones in this sample may be carry-over from other donors' samples. CDR3s include the opening cysteine and the closing phenylalanine or tryptophan.

v_call: TRBV9
j_call: TRBJ1-1
cdr3_aa: CASSAHRGTEVFF

v_call: TRBV9
j_call: TRBJ1-6
cdr3_aa: CASSAGTGGDSPLHF

v_call: TRBV9
j_call: TRBJ2-1
cdr3_aa: CASSIRSDPDEQFF

v_call: TRBV12-3/TRBV12-4
j_call: TRBJ1-5
cdr3_aa: CASSSTDNQPQHF

v_call: TRBV19
j_call: TRBJ2-7
cdr3_aa: CASSGQGFDEQYF

v_call: TRBV7-9
j_call: TRBJ1-1
cdr3_aa: CASSPPGVPEAFF

v_call: TRBV7-2
j_call: TRBJ2-4
cdr3_aa: CASSSSGGDLAKNIQYF

v_call: TRBV29-1
j_call: TRBJ2-7
cdr3_aa: CSVEPDGTYEQYF

v_call: TRBV7-9
j_call: TRBJ2-7
cdr3_aa: CASSRTDSYEQYF

v_call: TRBV7-6
j_call: TRBJ1-1
cdr3_aa: CASSLAGDWTEAFF

v_call: TRBV2
j_call: TRBJ2-7
cdr3_aa: CASRDSNYEQYF

v_call: TRBV7-2
j_call: TRBJ2-7
cdr3_aa: CASSLEFWGYEQYF

v_call: TRBV7-9
j_call: TRBJ2-7
cdr3_aa: CASSPPGGAGGNEQYF

v_call: TRBV2
j_call: TRBJ1-1
cdr3_aa: CASRQGSGWNTEAFF

v_call: TRBV6-5
j_call: TRBJ1-5
cdr3_aa: CASSYDSDSNQPQHF

v_call: TRBV5-5
j_call: TRBJ1-2
cdr3_aa: CASSLGGLGYGYTF

v_call: TRBV12-3/TRBV12-4
j_call: TRBJ2-1
cdr3_aa: CASSPTYSGNEQFF

v_call: TRBV12-3/TRBV12-4
j_call: TRBJ2-1
cdr3_aa: CASTRTGTTRYDEQFF

v_call: TRBV4-2
j_call: TRBJ2-3
cdr3_aa: CASSQHGDTPYF

v_call: TRBV7-2
j_call: TRBJ2-3
cdr3_aa: CASSEWGGLTDTQYF

v_call: TRBV12-2
j_call: TRBJ2-5
cdr3_aa: CASRLVESETQYF

v_call: TRBV19
j_call: TRBJ1-1
cdr3_aa: CASSIGTGLRTEAFF

v_call: TRBV5-5
j_call: TRBJ2-7
cdr3_aa: CASSLMLSLDEQYF

v_call: TRBV7-6
j_call: TRBJ2-2
cdr3_aa: CASSFSGSGVELFF

v_call: TRBV7-9
j_call: TRBJ2-7
cdr3_aa: CASSLFLDLGEQYF

v_call: TRBV30
j_call: TRBJ2-5
cdr3_aa: CAWREGEETQYF

v_call: TRBV7-8
j_call: TRBJ2-4
cdr3_aa: CASSPPSGLAKNIQYF

v_call: TRBV5-1
j_call: TRBJ1-1
cdr3_aa: CASSLVPGTGEAFF

v_call: TRBV5-1
j_call: TRBJ2-5
cdr3_aa: CASSFNRGHQETQYF

v_call: TRBV29-1
j_call: TRBJ2-7
cdr3_aa: CSVEGTGSDYEQYF

v_call: TRBV5-1
j_call: TRBJ2-7
cdr3_aa: CASSLEGGVNYEQYF

v_call: TRBV19
j_call: TRBJ2-5
cdr3_aa: CASSGWHQETQYF

v_call: TRBV7-9
j_call: TRBJ2-1
cdr3_aa: CASSFVAGANEQFF

v_call: TRBV5-1
j_call: TRBJ2-3
cdr3_aa: CASTYTTSGSTDTQYF

v_call: TRBV6-2/TRBV6-3
j_call: TRBJ2-1
cdr3_aa: CASSYSMGGSYNEQFF